The 17 T cell receptor beta chains given below trace back to one sample, sequenced in a study of T-cell reconstitution after alpha-beta-depleted transplantation in children. Molecular barcoding with unique molecular identifiers was used for the TCRbeta library. Via MiXCR, TCRdb re-called the PCR reads, giving one row per CDR3 protein. The sample has approximately 350,000 distinct CDR3 sequences; 10% to 13% are singletons. The starting material was PBMCs from the stem cell graft donor, obtained from the stem cell graft. Source of these receptors: a human donor who donated a stem cell graft to a child with acute lymphoblastic leukemia.

This clonotype was recorded many times. The chain recombines TRBV9 with TRBJ2-5; 7 bases match TRBD2. Germline V gene lookup returns CDR1 SGDLS and CDR2 YYNGEE. The CDR3 extends over 17 amino acids. The J segment lost 3 bases and the V segment lost 2 bases, leaving 13 bases of the junction unmatched. For the CDR3, the DNA is TGTGCCAGCAGCGTGAGCCGACTAGCCGGGGAGGAAGAGACCCAGTACTTC. Translating gives CASSVSRLAGEEETQYF.

This clonotype was observed many times. The CDR3 loop reads CATKGPAQETQYF. DNA for the CDR3: TGTGCCACCAAAGGACCGGCCCAAGAGACCCAGTACTTC. The chain is built from TRBV15 and TRBJ2-5; D remains ambiguous. CDR1 and CDR2 (germline): LNHNV, YYDKDF (reference sequence). Trimming took off 7 bases at V and 1 base at J, with 10 bases between the two ends. The CDR3 is made up of 13 amino acids.

There are many counts of this clonotype. The chain carries TRBV7-9 and TRBJ1-1; D remains ambiguous. The length of the CDR3 is 12 residues. The V gene lost 5 bases and the J gene lost 3 bases, with 7 bases spanning the gap. Germline V CDR1 and CDR2: SEHNR, FQNEAQ (reference sequence). This CDR3 is CASSVSYTEAFF. Written as DNA, the CDR3 is TGTGCCAGCAGCGTAAGCTACACTGAAGCTTTCTTT.

Of note for this clonotype: A far bigger clonotype differs at one base, so this is likely a read error. CDR3 residues: CASSPYSDTQYF. In DNA form, the CDR3 reads TGTGCCAGCAGCCCCTACTCAGATACGCAGTATTTT. The rearrangement uses TRBV9 and TRBJ2-3; D is unclear. The V and J ends lost 4 bases and 4 bases respectively, with 7 bases between them. Germline lookup yields CDR1 SGDLS and CDR2 YYNGEE. The CDR3 runs 12 residues.

The chain joins TRBV18 to TRBJ1-5, with TRBD1 matching 8 bases. CDR1 and CDR2 from the germline V gene are KGHSH and LQKENI. V was clipped by 3 bases and J by 2 bases; unmatched bases: 3. The CDR3 extends over 15 amino acids. CDR3 residues: CASSPLQGGNQPQHF. The DNA for the CDR3 is TGTGCCAGCTCACCCCTACAGGGGGGCAATCAGCCCCAGCATTTT.

The sample holds many counts of this clonotype. The chain combines TRBV20-1 with TRBJ1-1; D gene ambiguous. This CDR3 is 12 amino acids long. V lost 6 bases and J 3 bases, leaving 11 bases between the germline ends. Germline V gene lookup returns CDR1 DFQATT and CDR2 SNEGSKA (reference sequence). CDR3 protein: CSAIHPYTEAFF. CDR3 nucleotides: TGCAGTGCGATCCACCCGTACACTGAAGCTTTCTTT.

This clonotype was detected ten times or more. The J gene is TRBJ2-3, the V gene TRBV20-1; TRBD2 agrees at 7 bases. The CDR3 runs 15 residues. Germline-derived CDR1 and CDR2 are DFQATT and SNEGSKA (reference sequence). V gave up 5 bases and J gave up 4 bases; unmatched junction bases: 12. The CDR3: CSAASSRELSDTQYF. In DNA, the CDR3 is TGCAGTGCTGCCTCGTCGCGGGAGTTGTCAGATACGCAGTATTTT.

In this sample, this clonotype turned up a few times. V gene TRBV7-3 combines with J gene TRBJ2-3, with 12 bases that match TRBD2. The CDR3 is 16 amino acids. Per the germline V gene, CDR1 is SGHTA and CDR2 is FQGTGA. With V trimmed by 2 bases and J by 6 bases, 6 bases remained unmatched. CDR3 nucleotide sequence: TGTGCCAGCAGCTTACTAGCGGGAGGGGGCCCGGATACGCAGTATTTT. Its translation: CASSLLAGGGPDTQYF.

This clonotype has more than one count but fewer than ten. V usage is TRBV7-9 and J usage is TRBJ2-1; perhaps TRBD2 as D (6 bases). Germline V gives CDR1 SEHNR, CDR2 FQNEAQ (reference sequence). Deletions cut 3 bases from V and 2 bases from J, with 11 bases between. CDR3 size: 15 residues. CDR3 loop: CASSFTGVAYNEQFF. CDR3 DNA sequence: TGTGCCAGCAGCTTCACGGGAGTAGCCTACAATGAGCAGTTCTTC.

This clonotype showed up many times. The rearrangement uses TRBV13 and TRBJ1-2; D is undetermined. In germline, CDR1 is PRHDT, CDR2 FYEKMQ (reference sequence). The CDR3 is made up of 14 amino acids. The V and J ends lost 3 bases and 0 bases respectively, with 8 bases between them. The DNA of the CDR3 is TGTGCCAGCAGCTTCAGGACTGCTAACTATGGCTACACCTTC. Protein: CASSFRTANYGYTF.

This clonotype came up many times. One junction end disagrees with the germline gene, perhaps due to a read error. The gene calls are TRBV5-6 and TRBJ2-6; 13 nucleotides line up with TRBD2. The CDR3 is made up of 16 amino acids. In germline, CDR1 is SGHDT, CDR2 YYEEEE. The CDR3 DNA reads TGTGCCAGCAGCTTGTTGGGGACTAGCGGGGCCAGCGTCCTGACTTTC. As protein: CASSLLGTSGASVLTF.

The J gene is TRBJ2-7, the V gene TRBV4-1; TRBD2 matches at 10 bases. The CDR3 contains 18 residues. Germline values: CDR1 MGHRA, CDR2 YSYEKL. The junction had 9 bases not matched to a gene; V was cut back by 0 bases and J by 1 base. CDR3 loop: CASSQEPITSGESYEQYF. The CDR3 DNA reads as TGCGCCAGCAGCCAAGAACCAATTACTAGCGGGGAATCCTACGAGCAGTACTTC.

The genes are TRBV2 and TRBJ2-3, with 10 bases fitting TRBD2. The germline V gene encodes CDR1 SNHLY and CDR2 FYNNEI. V lost 11 bases, J lost 0 bases, and 5 bases stayed unmatched. The length of the CDR3 is 14 residues. The CDR3 bases are TGTGCCGGGGGACTAGCGACTAGCACAGATACGCAGTATTTT. Its translation is CAGGLATSTDTQYF.

This clonotype was seen repeatedly, ten times or more. The chain combines TRBV12-3 or TRBV12-4 with TRBJ2-2; 8 nucleotides match TRBD2. Trimming removed 5 bases from V and 4 bases from J; junction bases left unmatched: 6. The CDR3 has 15 amino acids. CDR3 nucleotides: TGTGCCAGCAGTCCGCGGGGGGCATCCACCGGGGAGCTGTTTTTT. Residues: CASSPRGASTGELFF.

This clonotype was observed at least ten times. The chain combines TRBV29-1 with TRBJ2-2; 8 bases map to TRBD1. This CDR3 region has 14 residues. Unmatched junction bases numbered 6, after V lost 5 bases and J lost 4 bases. The V gene's germline CDR1 is SQVTM and CDR2 ANQGSEA. CDR3 sequence (DNA): TGCAGCGTTCGGGGGACAGGACGCACCGGGGAGCTGTTTTTT. Encoded protein: CSVRGTGRTGELFF.

In its sample, this clonotype was seen a few times. This chain links TRBV21-1 with TRBJ1-2; no DNA check was done on the table's D call, TRBD1. TRBV21-1 is assigned pseudogene status. This CDR3 is built from 14 residues. The CDR3: CASSKEGDEGGYTF. In DNA form, the CDR3 reads TGTGCCAGCAGCAAAGAGGGGGACGAGGGTGGCTACACCTTC.

About this clonotype itself: Relative to the germline gene, one junction end is altered; a read error may explain this. The chain recombines TRBV7-7 with TRBJ2-1; D is uncertain. This CDR3 is built from 13 residues. The germline V gene has CDR1 SSHAT and CDR2 FNYEAQ (reference sequence). This chain's CDR3 is CASSLAVADEQFF. CDR3 nucleotide sequence: TGTGCTAGCAGCTTAGCTGTAGCAGATGAGCAGTTCTTC.